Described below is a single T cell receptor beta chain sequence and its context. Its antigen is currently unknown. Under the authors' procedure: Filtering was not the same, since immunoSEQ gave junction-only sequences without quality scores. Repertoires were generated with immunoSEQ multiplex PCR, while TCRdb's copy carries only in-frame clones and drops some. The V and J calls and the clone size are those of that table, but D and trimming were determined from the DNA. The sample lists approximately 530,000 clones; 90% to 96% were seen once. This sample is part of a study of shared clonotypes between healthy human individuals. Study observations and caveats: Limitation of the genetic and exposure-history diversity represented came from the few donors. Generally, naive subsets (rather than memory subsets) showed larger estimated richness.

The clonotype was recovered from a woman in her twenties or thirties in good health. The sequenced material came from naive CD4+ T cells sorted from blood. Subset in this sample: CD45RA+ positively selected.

The CDR3 nucleotides are TGTGCCAGCAGTGAAGATGGCGTCGGTGAGCAGTTCTTC. Protein: CASSEDGVGEQFF. The J gene is TRBJ2-1, the V gene TRBV6-1, with D hard to call. V lost 1 base, J lost 9 bases, and 10 bases lay in between. The CDR3 extends over 13 amino acids. Germline CDR1 MNHNS, CDR2 SASEGT.